These T cell receptor beta chains were read from a single sample in a study of T cell responses to AZD1222 COVID-19 vaccine. The method was immunoSEQ multiplex PCR; TCRdb's version includes in-frame clones alone and lacks a portion of them. The sample contains about 170,000 clones, around nine tenths of which appear only once. The sample in question was peripheral blood, obtained on day 0 of AZD1222 vaccination. Receptors were obtained from an adult in good health. Both conserved end residues are part of each CDR3. The D gene is left open where the match is weak. Clone size is stated in some rows and not others, as once, few, many or a class when expanded.

D	size	V	J	length	CDR3	DNA
.	few	TRBV3-1/TRBV3-2	TRBJ1-1	12	CASSQGRSEAFF	TGTGCCAGCAGCCAAGGCAGGTCTGAAGCTTTCTTT
.	.	TRBV30	TRBJ1-1	13	CAWREGRDTEAFF	TGTGCCTGGAGGGAAGGCAGGGACACTGAAGCTTTCTTT
TRBD1	once	TRBV3-1/TRBV3-2	TRBJ1-2	15	CASSQPGDRQNGYTF	TGTGCCAGCAGCCAACCGGGGGACAGGCAAAATGGCTACACCTTC
.	.	TRBV9	TRBJ1-4	15	CASSVGFSTNEKLFF	TGTGCCAGCAGCGTAGGGTTTAGCACTAATGAAAAACTGTTTTTT
.	once	TRBV18	TRBJ2-2	15	CASSPPVLLTGELFF	TGTGCCAGCTCACCACCGGTCCTGCTCACCGGGGAGCTGTTTTTT
TRBD1	.	TRBV6-2/TRBV6-3	TRBJ2-2	15	CASSYRGQGNGELFF	TGTGCCAGCAGTTACAGGGGACAGGGTAACGGGGAGCTGTTTTTT
TRBD1	.	TRBV27	TRBJ1-4	15	CASSPSRGLGEKLFF	TGTGCCAGCAGTCCAAGTAGGGGGCTGGGTGAAAAACTGTTTTTT
TRBD2	.	TRBV2	TRBJ2-5	19	CASSEAQISSGGADETQYF	TGTGCCAGCAGTGAAGCGCAAATTTCTAGCGGGGGGGCTGACGAGACCCAGTACTTC
TRBD2	.	TRBV9	TRBJ2-5	16	CASSPISGGAAETQYF	TGTGCCAGCAGCCCTATAAGCGGGGGGGCTGCGGAGACCCAGTACTTC
TRBD2	.	TRBV5-1	TRBJ2-1	19	CASSAGLAGGRSSYNEQFF	TGCGCCAGCAGCGCCGGACTAGCGGGGGGCCGAAGCTCCTACAATGAGCAGTTCTTC
.	.	TRBV5-1	TRBJ1-1	15	CASSAEGGRNTEAFF	TGCGCCAGCAGCGCCGAGGGGGGTCGGAACACTGAAGCTTTCTTT
.	.	TRBV19	TRBJ1-3	13	CASSIGSGNTIYF	TGTGCCAGTAGTATTGGTTCTGGAAACACCATATATTTT
.	.	TRBV3-1/TRBV3-2	TRBJ2-7	13	CASGPRATYEQYF	TGTGCCAGCGGTCCAAGGGCTACCTACGAGCAGTACTTC
.	.	TRBV29-1	TRBJ1-1	10	CSVVNTEAFF	TGCAGCGTTGTTAACACTGAAGCTTTCTTT